This TCR beta chain emerged from a study of regulatory T cells in long-lasting Graves disease. Turning to the study itself: Over 5 years of antithyroid drugs with positive TSH receptor antibodies was taken to mean persistent Graves' disease.

To make TCR beta libraries, researchers used iRepertoire HTBI primers and Arm-PCR of CDR3 regions. TCRdb analysed the multiplex PCR reads with MiXCR anew, one entry per CDR3 protein. This table has almost 350,000 distinct CDR3 sequences, around a fifth appearing once. The sample's time point: persistent/refractory GD, antithyroid drugs over 5 years with positive TRAb. PBMC-derived RNA was used for the TCR library. Clinicians diagnosed Graves' disease using American Thyroid Association guidelines. Patients all came to the study from an endocrinology department in Xi'an, China. From germline, CDR1 is SNHLY and CDR2 FYNNEI. V dropped 7 bases and J dropped 1 base, with 8 bases sitting between them. The CDR3 has 13 residues. This clonotype showed up many times.

J is TRBJ1-5 and V is TRBV2; D possibly corresponds to TRBD1 (5 bases). The sequences come from peripheral blood mononuclear cells (PBMCs), collected when the disease was refractory, from a patient treated with antithyroid drugs. This clonotype was sampled from a female donor with Graves disease. The CDR3: CASKTESNQPQHF. The CDR3 DNA sequence: TGTGCCAGCAAGACAGAGAGCAATCAGCCCCAGCATTTT. Looking up the rest from reference TRBV2 and TRBJ1-5 gives the full variable domain: EPEVTQTPSHQVTQMGQEVILRCVPISNHLYFYWYRQILGQKVEFLVSFYNNEISEKSEIFDDQFSVERPDGSNFTLKIRSTKLEDSAMYFCASKTESNQPQHFGDGTRLSIL.